These 18 T cell receptor beta chains originate from one sample sequenced in a study of CD8 T cells in Susac syndrome. An input of about 0.45 to 1 ug of RNA was subjected to reverse transcription using random hexamers. TCRdb reprocessed the immunoSEQ multiplex PCR reads via MiXCR and lists one record per CDR3 protein. Here the sample spans under 250,000 distinct CDR3 sequences, 85% to 95% being singletons. The sequenced material came from CD4+ T cells from PBMCs. All receptors derive from a human donor with Susac syndrome.

The chain has TRBV30 and TRBJ2-5; D assignment may be TRBD1 or TRBD2 (6 bases each). In germline, CDR1 is GTSNPN, CDR2 SVGIG (reference sequence). Deletions cut 1 base from V and 7 bases from J, with 25 bases between. The length of the CDR3 is 17 residues. The CDR3, as DNA: TGTGCCTGGAGTGCTGAGGGGGGCGGATGGGACCTAGGGACCCAGTACTTC. As protein: CAWSAEGGGWDLGTQYF.

This clonotype was counted a single time. The gene calls are TRBV6-5 and TRBJ1-4; D is possibly TRBD1 (5 bases). Germline V gene sequence: CDR1 MNHEY, CDR2 SVGAGI. V was pared by 6 bases and J by 7 bases, with 12 bases between. CDR3 size: 13 residues. In nucleotides, the CDR3 is TGTGCCAGCAGGGAACCGGGACTTGAAAAACTGTTTTTT. Amino acids: CASREPGLEKLFF.

The V call is TRBV7-2, the J call TRBJ2-1; 10 bases match TRBD2. The CDR3 length is 12 residues. In germline, CDR1 is SGHTA, CDR2 FQGNSA. V shed 5 bases, J shed 9 bases, and the junction held 1 base outside the gene matches. The CDR3 coding sequence is TGTGCCAGCAGCAGGACTAGCGGTGAGCAGTTCTTC. As protein: CASSRTSGEQFF.

V gene TRBV6-2 or TRBV6-3 combines with J gene TRBJ2-1, with D maybe TRBD2 (6 bases). CDR1 is MNHEY, CDR2 SVGEGT, per germline. This CDR3 is 16 amino acids long. Trimming took 5 bases from V and 3 from J, leaving 17 bases between them. The CDR3 coding sequence is TGTGCCAGCAGTCCCGGGCGGGGCGGGGACTACAATGAGCAGTTCTTC. Its translation: CASSPGRGGDYNEQFF.

This sequence joins TRBV4-2 and TRBJ2-7; 7 bases are a match to TRBD1. V gave up 4 bases and J gave up 3 bases; unmatched junction bases: 6. Germline loops: CDR1 LGHNA, CDR2 YNFKEQ. The CDR3 extends over 14 amino acids. As DNA, the CDR3 is TGTGCCAGCAGCCCCCTGGGACAGTTCTACGAGCAGTACTTC. Translated: CASSPLGQFYEQYF.

The rearrangement uses TRBV10-3 and TRBJ1-2; the match to TRBD1 covers 8 bases. The V gene's germline CDR1 is ENHRY and CDR2 SYGVKD. Trimming cost V 7 bases and J 0 bases; bases outside gene matches: 7. The CDR3 extends over 15 amino acids. In DNA form, the CDR3 reads TGTGCCATCACTGACGGGGGACAGGCTAACTATGGCTACACCTTC. Its protein product is CAITDGGQANYGYTF.

This clonotype was picked up one time. The V call is TRBV25-1, the J call TRBJ2-7; 11 bases match TRBD2. Germline V gene lookup returns CDR1 MGHDK and CDR2 SYGVNS. The CDR3 totals 14 residues. With 8 bases clipped from V and 5 bases from J, the junction kept 8 bases outside the gene matches. The CDR3 sequence is CASPRLAGRNEQYF. CDR3 sequence (DNA): TGTGCCAGCCCAAGACTAGCGGGGAGGAACGAGCAGTACTTC.

The rearrangement joins TRBV6-2 or TRBV6-3 to TRBJ1-1; no definite D call. The CDR3 loop spans 16 amino acids. V lost 4 bases and J 1 base, leaving 16 bases between the germline ends. Looked up from germline, CDR1 is MNHEY and CDR2 is SVGEGT. The CDR3 here is CASSLTRGPKNTEAFF. The CDR3 nucleotides are TGTGCCAGCAGTTTGACCCGAGGCCCTAAGAACACTGAAGCTTTCTTT.

J is TRBJ2-7 and V is TRBV5-6, with D possibly being TRBD1 or TRBD2 (5 bases each). V dropped 4 bases and J dropped 2 bases, with 16 bases sitting between them. Looked up from germline, CDR1 is SGHDT and CDR2 is YYEEEE. This CDR3 is built from 15 residues. The CDR3 nucleotides are TGTGCCAGCAGCAGGGCCCGGGACCCGCCCTACGAGCAGTACTTC. Translation: CASSRARDPPYEQYF.

The CDR3 spells CASSLARQGAEAFF. In nucleotides, the CDR3 is TGCGCCAGCAGCTTGGCCCGGCAGGGGGCTGAAGCTTTCTTT. V usage is TRBV5-1 and J usage is TRBJ1-1; 7 bases agree with TRBD1. CDR1 is SGHRS and CDR2 is YFSETQ in the germline V gene. CDR3 size: 14 residues. V lost 0 bases, J lost 6 bases, and 5 bases stayed unmatched.

The J gene is TRBJ2-6, the V gene TRBV7-2; unclear D gene. V dropped 0 bases and J dropped 3 bases, with 0 bases sitting between them. CDR1 and CDR2 (germline): SGHTA, FQGNSA. This CDR3 is 13 amino acids long. CDR3 coding DNA: TGTGCCAGCAGCTTAGCTGGGGCCAACGTCCTGACTTTC. Its protein is CASSLAGANVLTF.

The rearrangement links TRBV15 to TRBJ2-3; D remains unclear. Trimming removed 3 bases at V and 5 bases at J, with 6 bases between. Germline V gene sequence: CDR1 LNHNV, CDR2 YYDKDF (reference sequence). This CDR3 contains 12 residues. This CDR3 is CATSRQQDTQYF. CDR3 in DNA: TGTGCCACCAGCAGGCAGCAAGATACGCAGTATTTT.

The chain is built from TRBV5-4 and TRBJ2-1, with 11 bases that match TRBD1. The J segment lost 8 bases and the V segment lost 1 base, leaving 8 bases of the junction unmatched. The germline V gene has CDR1 SGHNT and CDR2 YYREEE (reference sequence). The CDR3 loop spans 16 amino acids. The DNA of the CDR3 is TGTGCCAGCAGCTTGTATGGGACAGGGGGAACGGATGAGCAGTTCTTC. Amino acids: CASSLYGTGGTDEQFF.

CDR3 residues: CSATKADTQYF. The CDR3 nucleotides read TGCAGTGCAACAAAGGCAGATACGCAGTATTTT. The V gene is TRBV20-1, the J gene TRBJ2-3; D is ambiguous. CDR1 and CDR2 (germline): DFQATT, SNEGSKA (reference sequence). Trimming took 6 bases from V and 4 from J, leaving 8 bases between them. The CDR3 has 11 amino acids.

This chain joins TRBV30 and TRBJ1-1; the D gene is possibly TRBD1 (6 bases). The germline V and J ends were trimmed by 1 base and 2 bases, with 17 bases remaining between them. This CDR3 is built from 16 residues. CDR1 GTSNPN and CDR2 SVGIG come from the germline V gene (reference sequence). The CDR3 reads CAWSASVRGHNTEAFF. CDR3 nucleotides: TGTGCCTGGAGTGCCTCCGTTCGGGGACACAACACTGAAGCTTTCTTT. Full variable domain (remainder filled in from reference TRBV30 and TRBJ1-1): SQTIHQWPATLVQPVGSPLSLECTVEGTSNPNLYWYRQAAGRGLQLLFYSVGIGQISSEVPQNLSASRPQDRQFILSSKKLLLSDSGFYLCAWSASVRGHNTEAFFGQGTRLTVV.

The V gene is TRBV20-1, the J gene TRBJ2-7; 11 bases align to TRBD1. V was pared by 8 bases and J by 6 bases, with 9 bases of the junction left unmatched. Germline loops: CDR1 DFQATT, CDR2 SNEGSKA (reference sequence). This CDR3 is 13 amino acids long. CDR3 sequence reads: CSPLRTGGGEQYF. CDR3 DNA sequence: TGCAGTCCTCTACGGACAGGGGGCGGCGAGCAGTACTTC.

The chain links TRBV19 to TRBJ2-1; D is possibly TRBD1 or TRBD2 (5 bases each). V was pared by 4 bases and J by 2 bases, with 12 bases between. Germline V gives CDR1 LNHDA, CDR2 SQIVND (reference sequence). This CDR3 spans 15 amino acids. CDR3 bases: TGTGCCAGTAGTAAGAGGGGAGTCACCTACAATGAGCAGTTCTTC. This gives the protein CASSKRGVTYNEQFF.

The chain is built from TRBV5-8 and TRBJ1-1, with a weak D call TRBD1 (5 bases). CDR1 SGHTS and CDR2 YDEGEE come from the germline V gene. V shed 5 bases and J shed 3 bases, with 14 bases lying between them. There are 14 residues in the CDR3. In DNA, the CDR3 is TGTGCCAGCAGATCGGGGGGGGGAGACACTGAAGCTTTCTTT. Protein sequence: CASRSGGGDTEAFF.